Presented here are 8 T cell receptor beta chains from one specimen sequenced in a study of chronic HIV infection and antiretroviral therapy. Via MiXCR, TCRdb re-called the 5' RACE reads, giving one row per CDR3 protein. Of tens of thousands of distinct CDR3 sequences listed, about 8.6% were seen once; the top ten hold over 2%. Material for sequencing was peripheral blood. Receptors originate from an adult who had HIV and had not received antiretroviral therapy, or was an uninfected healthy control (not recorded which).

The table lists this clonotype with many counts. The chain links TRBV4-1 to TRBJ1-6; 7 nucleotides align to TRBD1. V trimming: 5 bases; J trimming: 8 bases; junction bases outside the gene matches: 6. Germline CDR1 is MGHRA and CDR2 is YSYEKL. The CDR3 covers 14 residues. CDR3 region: CASSVGDRDSPLHF. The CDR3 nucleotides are TGCGCCAGCAGCGTAGGAGACAGGGATTCACCCCTCCACTTT.

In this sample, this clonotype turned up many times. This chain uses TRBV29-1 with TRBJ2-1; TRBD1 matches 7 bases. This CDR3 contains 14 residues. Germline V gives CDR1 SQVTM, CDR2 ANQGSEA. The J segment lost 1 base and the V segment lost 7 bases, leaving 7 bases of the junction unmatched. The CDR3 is CSGTAGGSYNEQFF. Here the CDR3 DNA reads TGCAGCGGAACCGCAGGGGGTTCCTACAATGAGCAGTTCTTC.

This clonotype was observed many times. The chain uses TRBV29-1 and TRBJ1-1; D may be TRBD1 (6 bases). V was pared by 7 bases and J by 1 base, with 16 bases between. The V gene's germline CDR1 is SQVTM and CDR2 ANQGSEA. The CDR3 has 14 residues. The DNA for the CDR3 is TGCAGCGGGAGCCGGGACACCTCGAACACTGAAGCTTTCTTT. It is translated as CSGSRDTSNTEAFF. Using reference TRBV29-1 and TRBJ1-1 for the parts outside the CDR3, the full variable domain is SAVISQKPSRDICQRGTSLTIQCQVDSQVTMMFWYRQQPGQSLTLIATANQGSEATYESGFVIDKFPISRPNLTFSTLTVSNMSPEDSSIYLCSGSRDTSNTEAFFGQGTRLTVV.

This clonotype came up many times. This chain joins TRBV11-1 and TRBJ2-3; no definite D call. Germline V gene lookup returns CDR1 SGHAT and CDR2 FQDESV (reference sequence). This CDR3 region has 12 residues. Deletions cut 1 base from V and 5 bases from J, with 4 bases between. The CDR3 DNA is TGTGCCAGCAGCTTAGGGGAAGATACGCAGTATTTT. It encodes CASSLGEDTQYF.

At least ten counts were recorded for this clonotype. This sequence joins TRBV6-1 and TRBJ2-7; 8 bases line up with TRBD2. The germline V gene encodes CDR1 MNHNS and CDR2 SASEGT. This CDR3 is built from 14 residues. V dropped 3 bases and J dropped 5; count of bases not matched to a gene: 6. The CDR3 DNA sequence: TGTGCCAGCAGTGACCGGGAGGGCCCTCACGAGCAGTACTTC. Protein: CASSDREGPHEQYF.

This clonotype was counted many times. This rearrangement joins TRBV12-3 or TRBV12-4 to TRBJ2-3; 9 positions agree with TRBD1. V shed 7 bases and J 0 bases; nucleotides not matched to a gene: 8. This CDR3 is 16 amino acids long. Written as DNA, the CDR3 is TGTGCCAGCACTCCTGGACAGGGGAGGAGCACAGATACGCAGTATTTT. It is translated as CASTPGQGRSTDTQYF.

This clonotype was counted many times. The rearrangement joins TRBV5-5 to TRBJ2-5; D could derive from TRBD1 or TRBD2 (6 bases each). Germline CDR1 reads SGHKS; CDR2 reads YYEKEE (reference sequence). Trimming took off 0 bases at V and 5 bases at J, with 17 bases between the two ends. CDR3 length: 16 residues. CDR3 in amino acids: CASSLEGGARSETQYF. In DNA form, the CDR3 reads TGTGCCAGCAGCTTGGAGGGGGGCGCAAGGTCGGAGACCCAGTACTTC.

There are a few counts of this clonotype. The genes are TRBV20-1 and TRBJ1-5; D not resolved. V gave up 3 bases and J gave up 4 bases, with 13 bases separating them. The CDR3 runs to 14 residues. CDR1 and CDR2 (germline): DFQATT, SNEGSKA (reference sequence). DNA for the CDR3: TGCAGTGCTAGGCAAGGCCTGCTGAATCAGCCCCAGCATTTT. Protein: CSARQGLLNQPQHF.